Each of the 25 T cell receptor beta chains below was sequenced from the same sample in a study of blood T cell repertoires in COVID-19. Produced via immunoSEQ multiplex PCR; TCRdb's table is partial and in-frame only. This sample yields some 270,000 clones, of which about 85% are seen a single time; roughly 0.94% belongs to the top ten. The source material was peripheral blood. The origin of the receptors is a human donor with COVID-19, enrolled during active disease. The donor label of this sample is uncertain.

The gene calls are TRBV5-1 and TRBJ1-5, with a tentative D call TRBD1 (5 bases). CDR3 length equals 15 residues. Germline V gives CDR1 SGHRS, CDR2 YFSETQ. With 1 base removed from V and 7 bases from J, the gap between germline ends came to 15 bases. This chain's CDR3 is CASSLTAGSGQPQHF. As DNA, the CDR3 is TGCGCCAGCAGCTTGACAGCAGGGAGCGGGCAGCCCCAGCATTTT.

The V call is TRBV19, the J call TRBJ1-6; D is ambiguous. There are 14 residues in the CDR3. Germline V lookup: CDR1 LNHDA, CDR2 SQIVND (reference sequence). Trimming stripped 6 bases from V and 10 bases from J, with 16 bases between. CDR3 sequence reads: CASSPRPQYSPLHF. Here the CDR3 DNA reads TGTGCCAGTAGCCCCAGGCCCCAGTACTCACCCCTCCACTTT.

CDR3 residues: CASTLRGTGPEKLFF. The CDR3 DNA sequence: TGTGCCAGCACTCTAAGAGGGACAGGGCCCGAAAAACTGTTTTTT. The V and J genes are TRBV28 and TRBJ1-4; 9 bases are shared with TRBD1. With V trimmed by 7 bases and J by 8 bases, 11 bases remained unmatched. Germline loops: CDR1 MDHEN, CDR2 SYDVKM. The CDR3 is made up of 15 amino acids.

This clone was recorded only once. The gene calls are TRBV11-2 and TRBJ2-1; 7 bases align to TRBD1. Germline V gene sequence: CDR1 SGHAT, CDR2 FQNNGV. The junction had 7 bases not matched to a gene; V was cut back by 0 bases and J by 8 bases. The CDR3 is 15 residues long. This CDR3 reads CASSLDYPTGDEQFF. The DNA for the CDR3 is TGTGCCAGCAGCTTAGATTATCCAACAGGGGATGAGCAGTTCTTC.

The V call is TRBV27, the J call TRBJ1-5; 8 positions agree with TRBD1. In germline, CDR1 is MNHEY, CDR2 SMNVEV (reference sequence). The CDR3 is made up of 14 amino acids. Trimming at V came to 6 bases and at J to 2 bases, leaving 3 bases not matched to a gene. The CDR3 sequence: CASRGQDGNQPQHF. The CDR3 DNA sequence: TGTGCCAGCAGGGGACAGGATGGCAATCAGCCCCAGCATTTT.

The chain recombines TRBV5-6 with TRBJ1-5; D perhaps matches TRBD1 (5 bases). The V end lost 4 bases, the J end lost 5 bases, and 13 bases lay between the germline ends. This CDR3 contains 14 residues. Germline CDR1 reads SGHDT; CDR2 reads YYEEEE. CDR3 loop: CASSLQTTDQPQHF. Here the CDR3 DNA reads TGTGCCAGCAGCCTACAAACGACAGATCAGCCCCAGCATTTT.

The CDR3 DNA reads TGTGCCAGCAGCTCACGGGGTTTCTATAATTCACCCCTCCACTTT. Protein: CASSSRGFYNSPLHF. The chain has TRBV28 and TRBJ1-6, with D unclear. The CDR3 is made up of 15 amino acids. V was cut by 6 bases and J by 3 bases, with 12 bases left in between. Germline values: CDR1 MDHEN, CDR2 SYDVKM.

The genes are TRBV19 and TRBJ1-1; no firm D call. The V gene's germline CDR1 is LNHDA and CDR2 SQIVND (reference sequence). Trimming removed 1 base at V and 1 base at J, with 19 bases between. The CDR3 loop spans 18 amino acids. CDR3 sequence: CASSIGPTVLPGNTEAFF. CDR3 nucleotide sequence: TGTGCCAGTAGTATAGGCCCTACCGTACTCCCAGGGAACACTGAAGCTTTCTTT.

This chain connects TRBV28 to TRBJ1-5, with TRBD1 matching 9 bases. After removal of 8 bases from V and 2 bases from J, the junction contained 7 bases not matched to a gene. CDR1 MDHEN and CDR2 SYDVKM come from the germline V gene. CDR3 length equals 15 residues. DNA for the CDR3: TGTGCCAGCTTAGGGACAGGGAAGGGCAATCAGCCCCAGCATTTT. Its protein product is CASLGTGKGNQPQHF.

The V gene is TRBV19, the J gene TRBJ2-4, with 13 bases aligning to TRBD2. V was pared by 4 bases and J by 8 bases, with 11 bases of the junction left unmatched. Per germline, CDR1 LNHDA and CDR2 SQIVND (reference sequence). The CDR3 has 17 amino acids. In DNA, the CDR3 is TGTGCCAGTAGTACTGCCCGACTAGCGGGAGGCGTGGACATTCAGTACTTC. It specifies CASSTARLAGGVDIQYF.

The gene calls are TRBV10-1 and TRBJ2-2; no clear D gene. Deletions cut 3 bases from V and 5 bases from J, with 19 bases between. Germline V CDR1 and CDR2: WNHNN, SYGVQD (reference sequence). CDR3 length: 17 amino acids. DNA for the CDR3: TGCGCCAGCAGTGAATCTAGAAACCCGAAGAGGACCGGGGAGCTGTTTTTT. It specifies CASSESRNPKRTGELFF.

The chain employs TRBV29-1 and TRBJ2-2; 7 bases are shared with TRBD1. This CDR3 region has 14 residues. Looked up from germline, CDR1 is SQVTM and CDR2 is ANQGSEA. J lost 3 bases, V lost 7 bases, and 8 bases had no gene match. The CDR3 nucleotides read TGCAGCGCCGTCGGGACAGCTTACACCGGGGAGCTGTTTTTT. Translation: CSAVGTAYTGELFF.

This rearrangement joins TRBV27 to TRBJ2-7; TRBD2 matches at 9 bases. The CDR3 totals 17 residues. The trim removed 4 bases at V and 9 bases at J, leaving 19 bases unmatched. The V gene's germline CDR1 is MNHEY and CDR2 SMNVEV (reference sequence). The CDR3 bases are TGTGCCAGCAGTTGGGGCTCGACTAGCGCGGGAGGGTTTGTGCAGTACTTC. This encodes CASSWGSTSAGGFVQYF.

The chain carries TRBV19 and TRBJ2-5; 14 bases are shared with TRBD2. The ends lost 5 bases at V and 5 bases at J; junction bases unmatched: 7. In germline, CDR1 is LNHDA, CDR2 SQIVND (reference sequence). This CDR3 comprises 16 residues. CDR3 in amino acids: CASSAGTSGRGETQYF. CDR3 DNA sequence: TGTGCCAGTAGTGCCGGGACTAGCGGGAGAGGGGAGACCCAGTACTTC. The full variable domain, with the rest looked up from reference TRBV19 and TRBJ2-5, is DGGITQSPKYLFRKEGQNVTLSCEQNLNHDAMYWYRQDPGQGLRLIYYSQIVNDFQKGDIAEGYSVSREKKESFPLTVTSAQKNPTAFYLCASSAGTSGRGETQYFGPGTRLLVL.

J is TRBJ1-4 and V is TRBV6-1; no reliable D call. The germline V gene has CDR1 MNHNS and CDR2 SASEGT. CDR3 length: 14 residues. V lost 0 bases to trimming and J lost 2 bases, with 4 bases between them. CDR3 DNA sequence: TGTGCCAGCAGTGAAGCACGGACTAATGAAAAACTGTTTTTT. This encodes CASSEARTNEKLFF.

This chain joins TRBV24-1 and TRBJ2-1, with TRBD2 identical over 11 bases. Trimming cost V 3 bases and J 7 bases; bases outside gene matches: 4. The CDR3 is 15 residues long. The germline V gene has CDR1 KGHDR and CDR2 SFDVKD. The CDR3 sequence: CATSDTGLAANEQFF. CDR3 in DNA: TGTGCCACCAGTGATACGGGACTAGCGGCGAATGAGCAGTTCTTC.

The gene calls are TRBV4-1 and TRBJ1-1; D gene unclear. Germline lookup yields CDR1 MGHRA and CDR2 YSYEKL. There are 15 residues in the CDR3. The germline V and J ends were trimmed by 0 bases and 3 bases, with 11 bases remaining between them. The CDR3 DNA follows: TGCGCCAGCAGCCAAGATGAGGGTAGGGACACTGAAGCTTTCTTT. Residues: CASSQDEGRDTEAFF.

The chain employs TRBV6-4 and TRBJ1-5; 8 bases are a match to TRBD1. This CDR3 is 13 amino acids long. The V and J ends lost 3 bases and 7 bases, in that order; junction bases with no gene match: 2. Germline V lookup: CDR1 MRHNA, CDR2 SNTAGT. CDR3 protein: CASSEDREQPQHF. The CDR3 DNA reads TGTGCCAGCAGTGAGGACAGGGAACAGCCCCAGCATTTT.

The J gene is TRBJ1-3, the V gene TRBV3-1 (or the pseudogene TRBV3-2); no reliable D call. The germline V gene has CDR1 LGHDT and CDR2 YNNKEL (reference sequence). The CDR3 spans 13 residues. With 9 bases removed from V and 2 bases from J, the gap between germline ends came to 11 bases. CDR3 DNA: TGTGCCAGTTCGGAGTTACCTGGAAACACCATATATTTT. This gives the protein CASSELPGNTIYF.

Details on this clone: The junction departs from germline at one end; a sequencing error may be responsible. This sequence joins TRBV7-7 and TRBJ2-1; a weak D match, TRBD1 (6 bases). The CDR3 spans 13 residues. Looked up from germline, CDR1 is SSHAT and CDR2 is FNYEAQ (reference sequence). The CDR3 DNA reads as TGTGCTAGCAGCTCGGGTGGGGGCGGTGAGCAGTTCTTC. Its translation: CASSSGGGGEQFF.

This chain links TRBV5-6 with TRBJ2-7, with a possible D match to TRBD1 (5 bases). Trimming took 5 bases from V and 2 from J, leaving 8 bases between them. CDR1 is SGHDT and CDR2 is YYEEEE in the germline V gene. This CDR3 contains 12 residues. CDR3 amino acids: CASRKQAYEQYF. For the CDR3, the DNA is TGTGCCAGCAGGAAACAGGCCTACGAGCAGTACTTC.

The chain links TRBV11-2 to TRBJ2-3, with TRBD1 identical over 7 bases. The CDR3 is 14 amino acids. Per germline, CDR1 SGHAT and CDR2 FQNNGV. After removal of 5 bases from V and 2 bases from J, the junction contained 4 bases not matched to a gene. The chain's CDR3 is CASSPGTATDTQYF. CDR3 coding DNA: TGTGCCAGCAGCCCCGGGACAGCCACAGATACGCAGTATTTT.

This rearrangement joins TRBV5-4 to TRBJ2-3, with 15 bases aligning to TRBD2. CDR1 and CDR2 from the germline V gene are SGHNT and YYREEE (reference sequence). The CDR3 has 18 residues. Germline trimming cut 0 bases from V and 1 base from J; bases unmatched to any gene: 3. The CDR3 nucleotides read TGTGCCAGCAGCTTGGGGACTAGCGGGAGGGAGCGCACAGATACGCAGTATTTT. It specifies CASSLGTSGRERTDTQYF.

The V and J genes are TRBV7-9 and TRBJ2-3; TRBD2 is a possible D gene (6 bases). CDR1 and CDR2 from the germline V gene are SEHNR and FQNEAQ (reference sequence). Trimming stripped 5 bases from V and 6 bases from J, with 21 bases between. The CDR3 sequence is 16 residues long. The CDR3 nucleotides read TGTGCCAGCAGCCGATGGGGGGACGACGGTTTGGATACGCAGTATTTT. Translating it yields CASSRWGDDGLDTQYF.

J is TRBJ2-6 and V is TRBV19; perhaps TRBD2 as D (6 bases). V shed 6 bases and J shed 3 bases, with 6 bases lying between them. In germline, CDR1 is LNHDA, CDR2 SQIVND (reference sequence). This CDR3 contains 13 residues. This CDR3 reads CASRGGGANVLTF. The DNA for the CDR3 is TGTGCCAGTAGGGGAGGTGGGGCCAACGTCCTGACTTTC.